Below are 14 T cell receptor beta chains sequenced from a single sample in a study of CD8+ T cells in alopecia areata. Described treatment: oral pan-JAK inhibitor, 5-10 mg twice daily. After isolation, RNA underwent reverse transcription to generate cDNA as the sequencing template. Assay used: immunoSEQ multiplex PCR; TCRdb lists only in-frame clones, some missing. The sample contains approximately 160,000 clones, 60% of which appear only once. The sequencing here drew on CD4+ T cells sorted from blood, taken at week 24, from a patient treated with tofacitinib. The receptors derive from a human donor with alopecia areata.

The chain recombines TRBV5-1 with TRBJ2-5; TRBD1 might be the D (6 bases). Germline lookup yields CDR1 SGHRS and CDR2 YFSETQ. The CDR3 has 14 amino acids. Between the trimmed V and J ends, which lost 1 base and 2 bases, there was a span of 9 bases. CDR3 amino acids: CASSLSGQQETQYF. The CDR3 DNA follows: TGCGCCAGCAGCTTGTCCGGACAGCAAGAGACCCAGTACTTC.

The CDR3 DNA follows: TGCAGCGCTGGGGAACAGGGCAATGAGCAGTTCTTC. Encoded protein: CSAGEQGNEQFF. The chain uses TRBV29-1 and TRBJ2-1; D is perhaps TRBD1 (6 bases). The CDR3 has 12 residues. V lost 7 bases to trimming and J lost 6 bases, with 13 bases between them. The germline V gene encodes CDR1 SQVTM and CDR2 ANQGSEA.

The chain joins TRBV29-1 to TRBJ1-1; no clear D gene. The CDR3 runs 14 residues. V lost 4 bases, J lost 2 bases, and 14 bases lay in between. The germline V gene has CDR1 SQVTM and CDR2 ANQGSEA. This chain's CDR3 is CSVGTRVANTEAFF. The CDR3 DNA follows: TGCAGCGTTGGGACCCGGGTGGCTAACACTGAAGCTTTCTTT.

V and J are TRBV6-5 and TRBJ1-3, with TRBD1 identical over 7 bases. CDR1 is MNHEY, CDR2 SVGAGI, per germline. The CDR3 consists of 13 residues. J lost 14 bases, V lost 2 bases, and 9 bases had no gene match. The CDR3 bases are TGTGCCAGCAGTTACGCGGGACAGCTGGCCCTATATTTT. This gives the protein CASSYAGQLALYF.

The rearrangement links TRBV11-2 to TRBJ2-6, with D possibly being TRBD1 (5 bases). The ends were cut back, 5 bases at V and 2 bases at J, with 22 bases in the middle. The CDR3 is 19 amino acids. Germline CDR1 and CDR2: SGHAT and FQNNGV. The CDR3 DNA follows: TGTGCCAGCAGCCCAATGAAAAGTCTTCAGGGAACTGGGGCCAACGTCCTGACTTTC. Translating it yields CASSPMKSLQGTGANVLTF.

V gene TRBV29-1 combines with J gene TRBJ1-2, with TRBD1 as a possible D gene (5 bases). V dropped 3 bases and J dropped 2 bases, with 7 bases sitting between them. Germline CDR1 is SQVTM and CDR2 is ANQGSEA. The CDR3 consists of 12 residues. The CDR3 region has the DNA TGCAGCGTTGAGGGGCTAAACTATGGCTACACCTTC. Its translation is CSVEGLNYGYTF.

This chain links TRBV29-1 with TRBJ2-5; D not certain. The CDR3 loop spans 14 amino acids. Germline-derived CDR1 and CDR2 are SQVTM and ANQGSEA. Trimming removed 7 bases at V and 1 base at J, with 16 bases between. In DNA, the CDR3 is TGCAGCGCCCGAGTAGTCCCGGGCCAAGAGACCCAGTACTTC. It yields the protein CSARVVPGQETQYF.

This clone is labeled as medium-sized. A read error is the likely source, as a far larger clone sits one nucleotide away. Other DNA sequences within the sample encode an identical CDR3. Written as DNA, the CDR3 is TGCGCCAGCAGCCCAATAGGCGGGGGGATTGACAATGAGCAGTTCTTC. Amino acids: CASSPIGGGIDNEQFF. The genes are TRBV5-1 and TRBJ2-1, with TRBD2 matching over 8 bases. Germline V gene lookup returns CDR1 SGHRS and CDR2 YFSETQ. The V segment lost 4 bases and the J segment 5 bases; nucleotides outside the gene matches: 11. The CDR3 has 16 amino acids. Full variable domain (remainder filled in from reference TRBV5-1 and TRBJ2-1): KAGVTQTPRYLIKTRGQQVTLSCSPISGHRSVSWYQQTPGQGLQFLFEYFSETQRNKGNFPGRFSGRQFSNSRSEMNVSTLELGDSALYLCASSPIGGGIDNEQFFGPGTRLTVL.

This clone appeared a few times. The rearrangement links TRBV11-2 to TRBJ2-1, with D tentatively TRBD1 (5 bases). V was shortened by 1 base and J by 5 bases, with 6 bases between the two germline ends. The germline V gene has CDR1 SGHAT and CDR2 FQNNGV. This CDR3 has 13 residues. CDR3 protein: CASSLGRDNEQFF. CDR3 nucleotide sequence: TGTGCCAGCAGCTTAGGCAGGGACAATGAGCAGTTCTTC.

The chain has TRBV4-2 and TRBJ2-1; no definite D call. Between the trimmed V and J ends, which lost 3 bases and 0 bases, there was a span of 9 bases. The V gene's germline CDR1 is LGHNA and CDR2 YNFKEQ. The CDR3 loop spans 15 amino acids. The CDR3 nucleotides are TGTGCCAGCAGCCACGCACCTGGCTCCTACAATGAGCAGTTCTTC. This gives the protein CASSHAPGSYNEQFF.

This chain links TRBV19 with TRBJ1-6; 10 positions agree with TRBD1. The CDR3 length is 14 residues. Germline trimming cut 7 bases from V and 7 bases from J; bases unmatched to any gene: 4. Germline V CDR1 and CDR2: LNHDA, SQIVND (reference sequence). The CDR3 protein is CASIGQGVNSPLHF. The CDR3 DNA follows: TGTGCCAGTATCGGACAGGGGGTCAATTCACCCCTCCACTTT.

This clone appeared a single time. The DNA of the CDR3 is TGCAGCGTTGGACAGGGGACAGGACCCTTCTCTGGGGCCAACGTCCTGACTTTC. Amino acids: CSVGQGTGPFSGANVLTF. This chain joins TRBV29-1 and TRBJ2-6, with 8 bases that match TRBD1. There are 18 residues in the CDR3. Germline V gene sequence: CDR1 SQVTM, CDR2 ANQGSEA. After removal of 4 bases from V and 0 bases from J, the junction contained 11 bases not matched to a gene.

The V gene is TRBV29-1, the J gene TRBJ2-2; D may be TRBD1 (6 bases). V was shortened by 7 bases and J by 2 bases, with 11 bases between the two germline ends. The CDR3 contains 13 residues. The V gene's germline CDR1 is SQVTM and CDR2 ANQGSEA. CDR3 protein: CSGLQGNTGELFF. CDR3 sequence (DNA): TGCAGCGGGCTACAGGGAAACACCGGGGAGCTGTTTTTT.

This chain connects TRBV4-1 to TRBJ2-3, with D maybe TRBD2 (6 bases). The V end was cut by 2 bases, the J end by 1 base, with 10 bases between. The CDR3 is 15 amino acids. CDR1 and CDR2 from the germline V gene are MGHRA and YSYEKL. The CDR3 coding sequence is TGCGCCAGCAGCCAACTGGGACTCCGCACAGATACGCAGTATTTT. This codes for CASSQLGLRTDTQYF.